This TCR beta chain was recorded in a study of T cells in Graves' hyperthyroidism and ophthalmopathy. About the study: Once the initial diagnosis was made, peripheral blood was obtained before any treatment. Study-level points and caveats: Within blood appeared most thyroid clonotypes that had expanded above 0.001.

With respect to this clonotype: Its antigen is unknown.

CDR1 is SNHLY and CDR2 is FYNNEI in the germline V gene. Losses at the gene ends were 7 bases for V and 5 bases for J; bases not matched to a gene: 3. CDR3 length: 12 amino acids. Diagnosis of hyperthyroidism was new in patients aged 18 to 65, and its duration was under 2 months. The diagnoses drew upon clinical symptoms, serum thyroxine and TRAb, thyroid ultrasound and orbital computed tomography. TCR beta CDR3 regions were amplified from RNA transcripts. Initially, a first-round RT-PCR of the TCR CDR3 employed the HTBI primer set. TCRdb re-called the multiplex PCR reads with MiXCR, one entry per CDR3 protein. Seen here are about 560,000 distinct CDR3 sequences, around 17% observed once, and the top ten hold 18%.

V usage is TRBV2 and J usage is TRBJ2-5; 8 nucleotides line up with TRBD1. The receptor was isolated from a young woman with Graves' hyperthyroidism. The specimen was blood. CDR3 DNA: TGTGCCAGCACCCGACAGGGGGAGACCCAGTACTTC. Its translation is CASTRQGETQYF.